The 30 T cell receptor beta chains reported below all come from one sample, sequenced in a study of cytomegalovirus exposure and HLA in healthy donors. Use of 60 Vbeta and 13 Jbeta primers characterized the PCR. Sequencing used immunoSEQ multiplex PCR; TCRdb keeps in-frame clones, though not all of them. Here the sample spans around 210,000 clones, around 84% being singletons. Sample: PBMCs. The receptor set was obtained from a girl aged 2-10 years in good health and CMV-seronegative.

V usage is TRBV5-8 and J usage is TRBJ2-5; the match to TRBD1 covers 9 bases. Per germline, CDR1 SGHTS and CDR2 YDEGEE. The CDR3 is 14 residues long. V lost 5 bases, J lost 1 base, and 3 bases stayed unmatched. This CDR3 is CASSRDRAQETQYF. The CDR3, as DNA: TGTGCCAGCAGTCGGGACAGGGCCCAAGAGACCCAGTACTTC.

This sequence joins TRBV27 and TRBJ2-1; tentatively, D is TRBD1 (6 bases). The germline V gene has CDR1 MNHEY and CDR2 SMNVEV (reference sequence). The V end lost 3 bases, the J end lost 7 bases, and 10 bases lay between the germline ends. CDR3 size: 13 residues. The CDR3 DNA sequence: TGTGCCAGCAGTTTCGGACAGACTAATGAGCAGTTCTTC. As protein: CASSFGQTNEQFF.

This sequence joins TRBV27 and TRBJ1-4, with D possibly matching TRBD1 (6 bases). Germline lookup yields CDR1 MNHEY and CDR2 SMNVEV (reference sequence). Trimming took 5 bases from V and 4 from J, leaving 14 bases between them. This CDR3 spans 15 amino acids. DNA for the CDR3: TGTGCCAGCAGTCCACAGGGCCTGCTTAATGAAAAACTGTTTTTT. Translation gives CASSPQGLLNEKLFF.

Notes on this clone: The same CDR3 is also encoded by other DNA sequences in this sample. V is TRBV7-8 and J is TRBJ1-2; D perhaps matches TRBD1 (5 bases). CDR1 and CDR2 (germline): SGHVS, FQNEAQ. Trimming pared 1 base from V and 4 bases from J, leaving 7 bases between. The CDR3 consists of 13 residues. The CDR3 region has the DNA TGTGCCAGCAGCTTAGGGGGGGGCTATGGCTACACCTTC. Its translation is CASSLGGGYGYTF.

The chain combines TRBV6-1 with TRBJ1-4; 7 bases agree with TRBD1. The J segment lost 6 bases and the V segment lost 6 bases, leaving 10 bases of the junction unmatched. CDR1 and CDR2 (germline): MNHNS, SASEGT. The CDR3 has 15 amino acids. CDR3 sequence (DNA): TGTGCCAGCAGGGTGTCTCCTGACAGGGATGAAAAACTGTTTTTT. It encodes CASRVSPDRDEKLFF.

The chain uses TRBV19 and TRBJ1-6; tentative D call: TRBD1 (5 bases). The V and J ends lost 3 bases and 10 bases respectively, with 13 bases between them. The CDR3 contains 14 residues. The germline CDR1 and CDR2 sequences are LNHDA and SQIVND (reference sequence). The CDR3 DNA follows: TGTGCCAGTAGTATTAACCAGGGCGACTCACCCCTCCACTTT. This codes for CASSINQGDSPLHF.

The J gene is TRBJ2-1, the V gene TRBV10-1; D might be TRBD2 (5 bases). CDR3 length equals 14 residues. V gave up 3 bases and J gave up 3 bases, with 9 bases separating them. Per the germline V gene, CDR1 is WNHNN and CDR2 is SYGVQD (reference sequence). CDR3 sequence reads: CASSESGVYNEQFF. The CDR3 region has the DNA TGCGCCAGCAGTGAATCCGGGGTCTACAATGAGCAGTTCTTC.

The rearrangement links TRBV6-1 to TRBJ2-3; 7 bases map to TRBD2. The CDR3 contains 14 residues. V shed 5 bases and J 4 bases; nucleotides not matched to a gene: 6. CDR1 and CDR2 from the germline V gene are MNHNS and SASEGT. This CDR3 reads CASSLGEGSDTQYF. The CDR3 DNA reads as TGTGCCAGCAGTCTGGGGGAGGGGTCAGATACGCAGTATTTT.

The rearrangement uses TRBV7-8 and TRBJ2-1, with 8 bases fitting TRBD1. The V and J ends lost 5 bases and 7 bases, in that order; junction bases with no gene match: 7. Germline lookup yields CDR1 SGHVS and CDR2 FQNEAQ. The CDR3 is made up of 14 amino acids. The CDR3 sequence: CASSGGQGGNEQFF. In DNA form, the CDR3 reads TGTGCCAGCAGCGGAGGACAGGGTGGAAATGAGCAGTTCTTC. The entire variable domain, with the rest obtained from reference TRBV7-8 and TRBJ2-1, is as follows: GAGVSQSPRYKVAKRGQDVALRCDPISGHVSLFWYQQALGQGPEFLTYFQNEAQLDKSGLPSDRFFAERPEGSVSTLKIQRTQQEDSAVYLCASSGGQGGNEQFFGPGTRLTVL.

V and J are TRBV9 and TRBJ1-6; 7 bases are a match to TRBD1. Trimming removed 0 bases from V and 8 bases from J; junction bases left unmatched: 2. The CDR3 contains 14 residues. Germline lookup yields CDR1 SGDLS and CDR2 YYNGEE. CDR3 in amino acids: CASSVGTGDSPLHF. The DNA of the CDR3 is TGTGCCAGCAGCGTAGGGACAGGTGATTCACCCCTCCACTTT.

The chain employs TRBV13 and TRBJ2-4; 9 bases align to TRBD2. CDR1 is PRHDT, CDR2 FYEKMQ, per germline (reference sequence). The CDR3 runs 16 residues. Trimming took 1 base from V and 7 from J; bases not matched to a gene: 8. The CDR3 reads CASSLASGMSGNIQYF. DNA for the CDR3: TGTGCCAGCAGCTTAGCTAGCGGGATGTCCGGGAACATTCAGTACTTC.

This rearrangement joins TRBV19 to TRBJ2-2, with 10 bases lining up with TRBD2. With 7 bases clipped from V and 3 bases from J, the junction kept 5 bases outside the gene matches. The CDR3 is 15 amino acids. The germline gives CDR1 LNHDA, CDR2 SQIVND (reference sequence). The chain's CDR3 is CASIPSGRDTGELFF. Written as DNA, the CDR3 is TGTGCCAGTATCCCCAGCGGGAGGGACACCGGGGAGCTGTTTTTT.

The rearrangement joins TRBV2 to TRBJ1-2, with TRBD1 matching 7 bases. CDR1 SNHLY and CDR2 FYNNEI come from the germline V gene. V lost 6 bases and J lost 0; bases outside the gene matches: 13. This CDR3 comprises 17 residues. DNA for the CDR3: TGTGCCAGCAGGCAACCGATGGGGACAGCGACTAACTATGGCTACACCTTC. It specifies CASRQPMGTATNYGYTF.

This clone has only one observation. This chain links TRBV4-1 with TRBJ2-5; D gene unclear. V lost 2 bases to trimming and J lost 1 base, with 11 bases between them. The length of the CDR3 is 15 residues. CDR1 is MGHRA and CDR2 is YSYEKL in the germline V gene. The CDR3 is CASSQSIQAQETQYF. The CDR3 nucleotides are TGCGCCAGCAGCCAATCTATCCAGGCCCAAGAGACCCAGTACTTC.

The chain employs TRBV20-1 and TRBJ2-1; D not resolved. The CDR3 is 11 residues long. The germline V and J ends were trimmed by 5 bases and 7 bases, with 9 bases remaining between them. The germline gives CDR1 DFQATT, CDR2 SNEGSKA (reference sequence). CDR3 residues: CSAPIYNEQFF. The CDR3 DNA reads as TGCAGTGCTCCGATCTATAATGAGCAGTTCTTC.

This chain joins TRBV11-3 and TRBJ2-1; TRBD2 matches 8 bases. CDR3 size: 15 residues. Losses at the gene ends were 3 bases for V and 0 bases for J; bases not matched to a gene: 1. Germline V CDR1 and CDR2: SGHNT, YENEEA. The CDR3 DNA reads as TGTGCCAGCAGCTTGAGCGGGAGCTCCTACAATGAGCAGTTCTTC. Residues: CASSLSGSSYNEQFF.

The rearrangement links TRBV7-2 to TRBJ2-5, with unresolved D. Germline-derived CDR1 and CDR2 are SGHTA and FQGNSA. This CDR3 spans 12 amino acids. V was clipped by 3 bases and J by 7 bases, with 9 bases between them. The CDR3, as DNA: TGTGCCAGCAGCTTTCTGAAGCGGACCCAGTACTTC. It is translated as CASSFLKRTQYF.

V usage is TRBV6-1 and J usage is TRBJ1-4; D is uncertain. CDR1 and CDR2 (germline): MNHNS, SASEGT. Trimming removed 0 bases at V and 8 bases at J, with 16 bases between. This CDR3 is 16 amino acids long. CDR3 region: CASSEARVWAPEKLFF. Written as DNA, the CDR3 is TGTGCCAGCAGTGAAGCGCGGGTGTGGGCCCCGGAAAAACTGTTTTTT.

This clone was picked up one time. V and J are TRBV7-9 and TRBJ2-2, with D tentatively TRBD1 (6 bases). CDR1 and CDR2 (germline): SEHNR, FQNEAQ (reference sequence). The V and J ends lost 3 bases and 7 bases respectively, with 15 bases between them. The CDR3 loop spans 15 amino acids. CDR3 protein: CASSFIRGTGGELFF. The CDR3 DNA reads TGTGCCAGCAGCTTTATCAGGGGAACGGGCGGGGAGCTGTTTTTT. The full variable domain, with the rest looked up from reference TRBV7-9 and TRBJ2-2, is DTGVSQNPRHKITKRGQNVTFRCDPISEHNRLYWYRQTLGQGPEFLTYFQNEAQLEKSRLLSDRFSAERPKGSFSTLEIQRTEQGDSAMYLCASSFIRGTGGELFFGEGSRLTVL.

In its sample, this clone was seen a few times. V is TRBV7-6 and J is TRBJ2-7; D call uncertain. With 1 base removed from V and 1 base from J, the gap between germline ends came to 11 bases. The CDR3 runs 15 residues. Per germline, CDR1 SGHVS and CDR2 FNYEAQ. The chain's CDR3 is CASSLELARSYEQYF. The CDR3 DNA reads TGTGCCAGCAGCTTAGAGTTAGCCCGATCCTACGAGCAGTACTTC.

The chain joins TRBV7-9 to TRBJ2-5, with D possibly being TRBD2 (6 bases). The DNA end lines up better with TRBJ2-7; the J call may be wrong. Germline V CDR1 and CDR2: SEHNR, FQNEAQ (reference sequence). CDR3 length equals 17 residues. As DNA, the CDR3 is TGTGCCAGCAGCTTAGCCAGGTTGGGCGGGATGACCTACGAGCAGTACTTC. Encoded protein: CASSLARLGGMTYEQYF.

The chain is built from TRBV4-1 and TRBJ2-7, with 10 bases fitting TRBD1. The CDR3 spans 16 residues. CDR1 MGHRA and CDR2 YSYEKL come from the germline V gene. V shed 5 bases and J 2 bases; nucleotides not matched to a gene: 9. CDR3 DNA: TGCGCCAGCAGCTGGAGCCGGGACAGGGGAACCTACGAGCAGTACTTC. Translating it yields CASSWSRDRGTYEQYF.

The chain has TRBV5-6 and TRBJ1-2, with D tentatively TRBD1 (5 bases). The CDR3 consists of 17 residues. CDR1 is SGHDT, CDR2 YYEEEE, per germline. Trimming pared 1 base from V and 4 bases from J, leaving 20 bases between. CDR3 in amino acids: CASSLFPPQGFLYGYTF. CDR3 in DNA: TGTGCCAGCAGCTTGTTCCCTCCCCAGGGATTTCTCTATGGCTACACCTTC.

DNA for the CDR3: TGTGCCAGCACGTTTAGGAACACTGAAGCTTTCTTT. It specifies CASTFRNTEAFF. The chain employs TRBV7-9 and TRBJ1-1; unclear D gene. V was clipped by 7 bases and J by 1 base, with 7 bases between them. CDR1 is SEHNR and CDR2 is FQNEAQ in the germline V gene (reference sequence). This CDR3 spans 12 amino acids.

This chain connects TRBV13 to TRBJ2-1; 14 nucleotides match TRBD2. The V gene's germline CDR1 is PRHDT and CDR2 FYEKMQ (reference sequence). The J segment lost 5 bases and the V segment lost 6 bases, leaving 18 bases of the junction unmatched. CDR3 length equals 20 residues. CDR3 sequence: CASRKPYPGTSGRKDNEQFF. CDR3 nucleotides: TGTGCCAGCAGAAAACCGTACCCGGGGACTAGCGGGAGAAAGGACAATGAGCAGTTCTTC. The full variable domain, rest sourced from reference TRBV13 and TRBJ2-1, is AAGVIQSPRHLIKEKRETATLKCYPIPRHDTVYWYQQGPGQDPQFLISFYEKMQSDKGSIPDRFSAQQFSDYHSELNMSSLELGDSALYFCASRKPYPGTSGRKDNEQFFGPGTRLTVL.

The chain couples TRBV6-5 to TRBJ1-5; tentative D call: TRBD1 (5 bases). Germline CDR1 reads MNHEY; CDR2 reads SVGAGI. The CDR3 sequence is 14 residues long. Trimming removed 5 bases from V and 4 bases from J, with 12 bases in between. CDR3 loop: CASSDTPGNQPQHF. CDR3 nucleotides: TGTGCCAGCAGTGATACCCCAGGGAATCAGCCCCAGCATTTT.

The rearrangement links TRBV5-1 to TRBJ2-1, with 14 nucleotides matching TRBD2. Looked up from germline, CDR1 is SGHRS and CDR2 is YFSETQ. Trimming cost V 3 bases and J 3 bases; bases outside gene matches: 5. The CDR3 totals 17 residues. The CDR3: CASSWTGLAGGYNEQFF. The CDR3 bases are TGCGCCAGCAGCTGGACAGGACTAGCGGGGGGCTACAATGAGCAGTTCTTC.

The chain carries TRBV5-1 and TRBJ1-2, with TRBD1 identical over 8 bases. Trimming removed 3 bases from V and 0 bases from J; junction bases left unmatched: 1. CDR1 SGHRS and CDR2 YFSETQ come from the germline V gene. The CDR3 covers 14 residues. The CDR3 DNA is TGCGCCAGCAGCTGGGACAGGACTAACTATGGCTACACCTTC. Its protein is CASSWDRTNYGYTF.

The V gene is TRBV15, the J gene TRBJ2-2; possibly TRBD2 for D (6 bases). The CDR3 consists of 15 residues. Trimming cost V 0 bases and J 5 bases, with 10 bases left between them. Germline CDR1 and CDR2: LNHNV and YYDKDF (reference sequence). CDR3 protein: CATSRDLGGTGELFF. The CDR3 nucleotides are TGTGCCACCAGCAGAGATTTGGGGGGAACCGGGGAGCTGTTTTTT.

The chain recombines TRBV7-8 with TRBJ2-3, with TRBD2 identical over 9 bases. From germline, CDR1 is SGHVS and CDR2 FQNEAQ. J gave up 0 bases and V 5 bases, and 18 bases lay outside the gene matches. This CDR3 is 20 amino acids long. CDR3 amino acids: CASSPWAGLAGFDSTDTQYF. For the CDR3, the DNA is TGTGCCAGCAGCCCGTGGGCTGGGCTAGCGGGATTTGATAGCACAGATACGCAGTATTTT. Together with reference TRBV7-8 and TRBJ2-3, the CDR3 gives the full variable domain: GAGVSQSPRYKVAKRGQDVALRCDPISGHVSLFWYQQALGQGPEFLTYFQNEAQLDKSGLPSDRFFAERPEGSVSTLKIQRTQQEDSAVYLCASSPWAGLAGFDSTDTQYFGPGTRLTVL.